These 26 T cell receptor beta chains originate from one sample sequenced in a study of shared clonotypes between healthy human individuals. Produced via immunoSEQ multiplex PCR; TCRdb's table is partial and in-frame only. The sample holds 2 million to 2.5 million clones, about 92% seen once. CD45RO-negative, CCR7-positively selected cells formed the naive CD8 fraction, excluding terminally differentiated effector memory CD45RA+ cells. Source material: naive CD8+ T cells from PBMCs. The source of these receptors is a man between 18 and 35 years old in good health. Some clones in this sample may be carry-over from other donors' samples.

This chain joins TRBV28 and TRBJ2-7; TRBD2 might be the D (5 bases). This CDR3 is built from 13 residues. The germline CDR1 and CDR2 sequences are MDHEN and SYDVKM. The ends were cut back, 6 bases at V and 3 bases at J, with 12 bases in the middle. CDR3 bases: TGTGCCAGCAGAAGATCAGGACTCTACGAGCAGTACTTC. Encoded protein: CASRRSGLYEQYF.

This chain links TRBV5-1 with TRBJ2-1; 9 positions match TRBD2. V trimming: 5 bases; J trimming: 7 bases; junction bases outside the gene matches: 4. This CDR3 spans 13 amino acids. The V gene's germline CDR1 is SGHRS and CDR2 YFSETQ. CDR3 nucleotide sequence: TGCGCCAGCAGTTTAGCGGGAGTTAATGAGCAGTTCTTC. Encoded protein: CASSLAGVNEQFF.

The chain is built from TRBV6-1 and TRBJ2-3; no firm D call. Looked up from germline, CDR1 is MNHNS and CDR2 is SASEGT. This CDR3 spans 15 amino acids. The V end was cut by 8 bases, the J end by 2 bases, with 17 bases between. The CDR3: CASLPTEIYTDTQYF. In nucleotides, the CDR3 is TGTGCCAGCCTTCCGACGGAAATCTACACAGATACGCAGTATTTT.

The rearrangement joins TRBV13 to TRBJ1-2; maybe TRBD1 (6 bases). The CDR3 totals 15 residues. Germline CDR1 reads PRHDT; CDR2 reads FYEKMQ (reference sequence). The V end was cut by 5 bases, the J end by 8 bases, with 21 bases between. This CDR3 reads CASSTSGQYPYGYTF. Here the CDR3 DNA reads TGTGCCAGCAGCACCTCCGGACAGTACCCCTACGGCTACACCTTC.

In DNA, the CDR3 is TGTGCCAGCAGCTTTTTCGGGACTGCCTACAATGAGCAGTTCTTC. Protein: CASSFFGTAYNEQFF. This chain links TRBV7-9 with TRBJ2-1, with a tentative D call TRBD2 (6 bases). Germline CDR1 reads SEHNR; CDR2 reads FQNEAQ (reference sequence). The V and J ends lost 3 bases and 2 bases respectively, with 11 bases between them. There are 15 residues in the CDR3.

The rearrangement links TRBV20-1 to TRBJ2-2, with D unresolved. The length of the CDR3 is 11 residues. Trimming removed 4 bases at V and 4 bases at J, with 4 bases between. Germline V lookup: CDR1 DFQATT, CDR2 SNEGSKA (reference sequence). CDR3 sequence (DNA): TGCAGTGCTACGGCCACCGGGGAGCTGTTTTTT. It specifies CSATATGELFF.

The chain joins TRBV11-2 to TRBJ2-7; 7 bases are a match to TRBD1. The CDR3 has 14 amino acids. Germline CDR1 and CDR2: SGHAT and FQNNGV. The V gene end was trimmed by 5 bases and the J gene end by 6 bases; junction bases not matched to a gene: 10. CDR3 region: CASSPRQGGFEQYF. The DNA for the CDR3 is TGTGCCAGCAGCCCACGACAGGGTGGGTTCGAGCAGTACTTC.

This chain uses TRBV25-1 with TRBJ2-2, with D hard to call. Germline V gene lookup returns CDR1 MGHDK and CDR2 SYGVNS. The V end lost 0 bases, the J end lost 5 bases, and 13 bases lay between the germline ends. CDR3 length: 16 residues. The CDR3 DNA reads as TGTGCCAGCAGTGAATACCAGGATTGGAATACCGGGGAGCTGTTTTTT. It specifies CASSEYQDWNTGELFF.

This chain links TRBV7-2 with TRBJ2-3; D gene ambiguous. V was shortened by 2 bases and J by 1 base, with 16 bases between the two germline ends. In germline, CDR1 is SGHTA, CDR2 FQGNSA. The CDR3 contains 17 residues. CDR3 coding DNA: TGTGCCAGCAGCTTAAGCGACTCCCGTTGGGGCACAGATACGCAGTATTTT. Translated, it gives CASSLSDSRWGTDTQYF.

The gene calls are TRBV27 and TRBJ1-5; 9 bases are a match to TRBD1. The CDR3 has 19 amino acids. V dropped 2 bases and J dropped 1; count of bases not matched to a gene: 12. Germline V gene lookup returns CDR1 MNHEY and CDR2 SMNVEV (reference sequence). This CDR3 is CASSLRARYGTGSNQPQHF. CDR3 bases: TGTGCCAGCAGTTTAAGAGCGCGGTACGGGACAGGGAGCAATCAGCCCCAGCATTTT.

As DNA, the CDR3 is TGTGCCAGCAGCACCAGGACAGGGGAAGAGACCCAGTACTTC. As protein: CASSTRTGEETQYF. The genes are TRBV9 and TRBJ2-5; 9 bases fit TRBD1. V gave up 4 bases and J gave up 3 bases; unmatched junction bases: 4. Germline V gene lookup returns CDR1 SGDLS and CDR2 YYNGEE. This CDR3 has 14 residues.

The rearrangement uses TRBV4-3 and TRBJ2-5; a possible D gene is TRBD1 (8 bases). With 4 bases removed from V and 5 bases from J, the gap between germline ends came to 17 bases. There are 15 residues in the CDR3. Germline lookup yields CDR1 LGHNA and CDR2 YSLEER. The chain's CDR3 is CASSPGQGGAETQYF. CDR3 coding DNA: TGCGCCAGCAGCCCTGGACAGGGAGGGGCGGAGACCCAGTACTTC.

This clone was counted once. The chain recombines TRBV7-9 with TRBJ2-7, with TRBD2 matching over 12 bases. Germline CDR1 is SEHNR and CDR2 is FQNEAQ (reference sequence). This CDR3 is 15 amino acids long. The V and J ends lost 6 bases and 3 bases, in that order; junction bases with no gene match: 6. The CDR3 protein is CASSHGLAGIYEQYF. Here the CDR3 DNA reads TGTGCCAGCAGTCACGGACTAGCGGGGATCTACGAGCAGTACTTC.

The rearrangement uses TRBV2 and TRBJ2-3; D is uncertain. The CDR3 contains 10 residues. With 5 bases removed from V and 5 bases from J, the gap between germline ends came to 2 bases. CDR1 and CDR2 from the germline V gene are SNHLY and FYNNEI. CDR3 sequence: CASSKDTQYF. CDR3 in DNA: TGTGCCAGCAGTAAAGATACGCAGTATTTT.

The chain recombines TRBV29-1 with TRBJ1-6, with a tentative D call TRBD1 (6 bases). Per the germline V gene, CDR1 is SQVTM and CDR2 is ANQGSEA. This CDR3 region has 14 residues. Trimming took off 6 bases at V and 7 bases at J, with 16 bases between the two ends. In DNA, the CDR3 is TGCAGCGTGAAAGACGGGACAACGAATTCACCCCTCCACTTT. It translates to CSVKDGTTNSPLHF.

The chain employs TRBV4-3 and TRBJ2-7; possible D gene TRBD2, 5 bases. Germline CDR1 reads LGHNA; CDR2 reads YSLEER. With 4 bases removed from V and 2 bases from J, the gap between germline ends came to 12 bases. The CDR3 consists of 14 residues. The CDR3 nucleotides read TGCGCCAGCAGCCGCGACCAGGAGGCCTACGAGCAGTACTTC. It specifies CASSRDQEAYEQYF.

The chain is built from TRBV18 and TRBJ1-1; tentative D call: TRBD1 (5 bases). CDR1 KGHSH and CDR2 LQKENI come from the germline V gene. With 6 bases removed from V and 0 bases from J, the gap between germline ends came to 20 bases. This CDR3 has 17 amino acids. The CDR3 DNA is TGTGCCAGCTCTTCAGAATCACCACTACAGGTGAACACTGAAGCTTTCTTT. Protein sequence: CASSSESPLQVNTEAFF.

V and J are TRBV4-3 and TRBJ2-7; no clear D. This CDR3 is 15 amino acids long. Deletions cut 0 bases from V and 2 bases from J, with 11 bases between. CDR1 is LGHNA and CDR2 is YSLEER in the germline V gene. This chain's CDR3 is CASSQEGHYAYEQYF. CDR3 sequence (DNA): TGCGCCAGCAGCCAAGAAGGCCATTACGCCTACGAGCAGTACTTC.

The chain employs TRBV6-6 and TRBJ2-2; 7 bases line up with TRBD2. Trimming cost V 2 bases and J 1 base; bases outside gene matches: 4. CDR1 MNHNY and CDR2 SVGAGI come from the germline V gene (reference sequence). There are 16 residues in the CDR3. The chain's CDR3 is CASSYRLAQNTGELFF. CDR3 in DNA: TGTGCCAGCAGTTACCGACTAGCTCAGAACACCGGGGAGCTGTTTTTT.

The chain is built from TRBV11-3 and TRBJ1-1; no firm D call. Germline V lookup: CDR1 SGHNT, CDR2 YENEEA. CDR3 length: 14 residues. Trimming cost V 1 base and J 11 bases, with 17 bases left between them. The CDR3 coding sequence is TGTGCCAGCAGCTTAGTCGGGATAAGTGTGTGGGCTTTCTTT. Translating it yields CASSLVGISVWAFF.

The CDR3 here is CASSRDVRQGITDTQYF. The CDR3 nucleotides are TGCGCCAGCAGCCGAGACGTCCGACAGGGGATCACAGATACGCAGTATTTT. The rearrangement links TRBV4-1 to TRBJ2-3, with TRBD1 matching 8 bases. CDR1 and CDR2 from the germline V gene are MGHRA and YSYEKL. The V and J ends lost 4 bases and 2 bases, in that order; junction bases with no gene match: 11. This CDR3 is 17 amino acids long.

The CDR3 protein is CASSDRLAGQGVGNTEAFF. The CDR3 DNA follows: TGTGCCAGCAGTGACCGGCTAGCGGGACAGGGGGTGGGGAACACTGAAGCTTTCTTT. This chain links TRBV6-1 with TRBJ1-1, with TRBD1 matching over 11 bases. The germline V gene has CDR1 MNHNS and CDR2 SASEGT. The CDR3 covers 19 residues. With 3 bases clipped from V and 1 base from J, the junction kept 13 bases outside the gene matches.

This rearrangement joins TRBV25-1 to TRBJ1-2; no reliable D call. Germline V lookup: CDR1 MGHDK, CDR2 SYGVNS. V dropped 4 bases and J dropped 2 bases, with 17 bases sitting between them. The CDR3 consists of 16 residues. CDR3 in DNA: TGTGCCAGCAGTGCACACGGACGGCTTGGGAACTATGGCTACACCTTC. Encoded protein: CASSAHGRLGNYGYTF.

V is TRBV4-1 and J is TRBJ2-7; 12 bases line up with TRBD2. Per the germline V gene, CDR1 is MGHRA and CDR2 is YSYEKL. The CDR3 has 16 amino acids. The J segment lost 6 bases and the V segment lost 0 bases, leaving 6 bases of the junction unmatched. The CDR3 loop is CASSQDRGLAGPEQYF. CDR3 sequence (DNA): TGCGCCAGCAGCCAAGATCGTGGACTAGCGGGACCCGAGCAGTACTTC.

As regards this clone: In the same sample, other DNA sequences code for this CDR3. The rearrangement links TRBV27 to TRBJ2-1; possibly TRBD1 or TRBD2 for D (7 bases each). Germline V gene sequence: CDR1 MNHEY, CDR2 SMNVEV (reference sequence). The CDR3 loop spans 15 amino acids. V lost 5 bases and J lost 3, with 14 bases in between. The CDR3 sequence is CASSSGTASYNEQFF. The CDR3 DNA reads as TGTGCCAGCAGTAGCGGGACAGCCAGCTACAATGAGCAGTTCTTC.

The V call is TRBV6-1, the J call TRBJ2-2; D ambiguous. V was clipped by 6 bases and J by 3 bases, with 11 bases between them. The CDR3 loop spans 14 amino acids. Per the germline V gene, CDR1 is MNHNS and CDR2 is SASEGT. The CDR3 sequence is CASRKTLYTGELFF. The CDR3, as DNA: TGTGCCAGCAGGAAGACACTATACACCGGGGAGCTGTTTTTT.